This T cell receptor (beta chain) appears in the sequencing data of a study of cytomegalovirus exposure and HLA in healthy donors. Regarding this clone: The antigen remains unidentified.

The study's findings and limits: Despite most TCR sequences being rare, some public TCRs occurred in many donors. CMV antigen specificity was confirmed in vitro for three CMV-associated chains. Reported results showed that the classifier diagnosed cytomegalovirus status with high specificity and sensitivity.

Using immunoSEQ multiplex PCR, the repertoire was profiled, and TCRdb retains in-frame clones only, with some absent. The sample shows about 100,000 clones, almost 96% of them seen only once. These donors were members of the approximately 120-subject validation cohort, a group separate from the approximately 620-subject first cohort. The sequence was obtained from a woman between 18 and 30 years old in good health and CMV-seronegative. Source material: PBMCs.

Written as DNA, the CDR3 is TGTGCCAGCAGTCTTAATTCCGGGACTAACACCGGGGAGCTGTTTTTT. Translated: CASSLNSGTNTGELFF. This chain joins TRBV9 and TRBJ2-2, with a tentative D call TRBD2 (6 bases). The germline gives CDR1 SGDLS, CDR2 YYNGEE. V shed 5 bases and J shed 2 bases, with 16 bases lying between them. The CDR3 contains 16 residues.